This TCR beta chain was profiled in a study of CD8 T cells in ankylosing spondylitis. In the case of this clonotype: Its antigen is undetermined. The junction shows a germline mismatch at one end, possibly a read error.

Regarding the study as a whole: Both synovial fluid and blood in reactive arthritis had previously been reported to carry some motif variants. Typical of ankylosing spondylitis blood, it appeared, was a TCR beta motif of fewer than ten highly homologous variants.

In TCRdb, the 5' RACE reads were re-called with MiXCR into one record per CDR3 protein. Of approximately 250,000 distinct CDR3 sequences in the sample, 8% to 9% were seen once. CDR3 length: 17 residues. CDR1 is SEHNR, CDR2 FQNEAQ, per germline (reference sequence). The chain couples TRBV7-9 to TRBJ2-3, with 9 nucleotides matching TRBD1. Input material: blood, either unsorted or a sorted T cell fraction (not recorded which). This receptor was obtained from a female donor with ankylosing spondylitis or in good health (not recorded which). CDR3 sequence reads: CTSSFRRQGVGTDTQYF. CDR3 sequence (DNA): TGTACCAGCAGCTTCAGACGACAGGGGGTCGGCACAGATACGCAGTATTTT.